The present TCR beta chain was sequenced within a study of cytomegalovirus exposure and HLA in healthy donors. Study-level findings and limits: An analysis that was carried out later associated 16,951 TCR beta sequences with HLA alleles at 0.05 false discovery rate. Later findings reportedly placed an Asian-associated ancestry cluster below the roughly 700-donor mean for N-insertions.

CDR3 length equals 14 residues. V dropped 5 bases and J dropped 4 bases, with 14 bases sitting between them. The germline CDR1 and CDR2 sequences are SGHAT and FQNNGV. The PCR used 60 Vbeta and 13 Jbeta primers. Sequencing was performed with immunoSEQ multiplex PCR; in TCRdb, only in-frame clones are kept and a portion is missing. Found here are around 99,000 clones, about 81% of them singletons; the top ten hold roughly 3%. As regards this clone: Antigen specificity is unknown.

The receptor comes from a man aged 30 to 45 in good health and CMV-seropositive. Sequenced material: PBMCs. This chain uses TRBV11-2 with TRBJ1-1; D is undetermined. The CDR3 spells CASSQARGSTEAFF. CDR3 DNA sequence: TGTGCCAGCAGCCAAGCCCGGGGAAGCACTGAAGCTTTCTTT.